This is a list of T cell receptor beta chains from one sample in a study of technical replicates of blood from a handful of donors. This table comes from immunoSEQ multiplex PCR, and its TCRdb copy is limited to in-frame clones, with some not included. The data hold roughly 8,000 clones, with roughly 90% observed a single time. The material sequenced was PBMCs. The receptors were sampled from a human donor in good health. The CDR3 runs from the conserved cysteine through the conserved F or W. The D gene is left open where the match is weak. For some rows the clone size is stated as once, few or many, or as a class when expanded; others skip it.

d_call j_call clone_size v_call cdr3_nt cdr3_aa
TRBD1 TRBJ1-2 NA TRBV30 TGTGCCTGGAGTGTCGGGACAGCGTTCTATGGCTACACCTTC CAWSVGTAFYGYTF
NA TRBJ1-1 NA TRBV2 TGTGCCAGCACAGGGAACACTGAAGCTTTCTTT CASTGNTEAFF
TRBD1 TRBJ1-1 NA TRBV2 TGTGCCAGCAAGGTACAGGGGATTACGAACACTGAAGCTTTCTTT CASKVQGITNTEAFF
TRBD1 TRBJ2-3 NA TRBV6-4 TGTGCCAGCAGTGACTCGAAGGGGGCGACAGATACGCAGTATTTT CASSDSKGATDTQYF
NA TRBJ2-2 once TRBV5-1 TGCGCCAGCAGCTTGGGGTCAGGAACGACCGGGGAGCTGTTTTTT CASSLGSGTTGELFF
TRBD1 TRBJ2-7 NA TRBV7-9 TGTGCCAGCAGCCCCGGTATTGGACAGGGGTCCTACGAGCAGTACTTC CASSPGIGQGSYEQYF
NA TRBJ2-7 NA TRBV15 TGTGCCACCAGCCAGGGCCCTTTTAACGAGCAGTACTTC CATSQGPFNEQYF
TRBD1 TRBJ1-2 once TRBV5-1 TGCGCCAGCAGCTTCCCGGGACAGGGAAGCGACTATGGCTACACCTTC CASSFPGQGSDYGYTF
NA TRBJ2-1 NA TRBV5-1 TGCGCCAGCAGCTTGACGGGGACAACCTACAATGAGCAGTTCTTC CASSLTGTTYNEQFF
TRBD2 TRBJ2-4 NA TRBV5-4 TGTGCCAGCAGCTCAAGCGGGGGACAAAACATTCAGTACTTC CASSSSGGQNIQYF
TRBD1 TRBJ2-7 NA TRBV11-3 TGTGCCAGCAGTGTTACCGGGACAGCCTACGAGCAGTACTTC CASSVTGTAYEQYF
NA TRBJ2-7 once TRBV7-6 TGTGCCAGCAGCAAGGAAGGACTGGCCCAAGTCGAGCAGTACTTC CASSKEGLAQVEQYF
TRBD2 TRBJ2-7 NA TRBV11-2 TGTGCCAGCAGCCTTGGACTAGCGGGAGCGGGACAAACCTACGAGCAGTACTTC CASSLGLAGAGQTYEQYF
TRBD1 TRBJ1-2 NA TRBV30 TGTGCCTCGGACAGGGGGATTTGGTACACCTTC CASDRGIWYTF
NA TRBJ1-3 NA TRBV7-2 TGTGCCAGCAGCTTATCATCTTCGGGGGGCTCTGGAAACACCATATATTTT CASSLSSSGGSGNTIYF
NA TRBJ1-2 NA TRBV28 TGTGCCAGCAGTTCGAGCGGGACATACTATGGCTACACCTTC CASSSSGTYYGYTF
NA TRBJ2-7 NA TRBV27 TGTGCCAGCAGTTGGAGTTCTAGCAGCTACGAGCAGTACTTC CASSWSSSSYEQYF
TRBD2 TRBJ2-3 NA TRBV10-2 TGCGCCAGCAAAACTGGACTAGCGGTCACAGATACGCAGTATTTT CASKTGLAVTDTQYF
NA TRBJ2-1 NA TRBV27 TGTGCCAGCAGTTTGTATCCCAATGAGCAGTTCTTC CASSLYPNEQFF
NA TRBJ2-3 NA TRBV10-3 TGTGCCATCAGTGAGTTTGACAGCTCAGATACGCAGTATTTT CAISEFDSSDTQYF
NA TRBJ2-2 once TRBV2 TGTGCCAGCAGCCCTAGGACAGCGAACACCGGGGAGCTGTTTTTT CASSPRTANTGELFF
TRBD1 TRBJ1-5 NA TRBV19 TGTGCCAGTAGTTCGGACAGGGGGCTTGGTCAGCCCCAGCATTTT CASSSDRGLGQPQHF
TRBD2 TRBJ2-7 NA TRBV7-3 TGTGCCAGCAGCCCCAGCGGGGGTTCCTACGAGCAGTACTTC CASSPSGGSYEQYF
TRBD2 TRBJ2-4 NA TRBV5-1 TGCGCCAGCAGCTTGCATCCAGCGGGAGAGGGTCGCAAAAACATTCAGTACTTC CASSLHPAGEGRKNIQYF
TRBD2 TRBJ2-1 NA TRBV6-5 TGTGCCAGCAGTTACTCGTGGTTGGATAGCGGGATTGAGCAGTTCTTC CASSYSWLDSGIEQFF
NA TRBJ2-5 once TRBV5-6 TGTGCCAGCAGCTCGGAGAAGACCCAGTACTTC CASSSEKTQYF
NA TRBJ2-7 NA TRBV28 TGTGCCAGCGGAGGAGACGGTCTCTACGAGCAGTACTTC CASGGDGLYEQYF
TRBD1 TRBJ2-7 NA TRBV11-2 TGTGCCAGCAGCTCAAACAGGGGTCACGGCTACGAGCAGTACTTC CASSSNRGHGYEQYF
NA TRBJ2-1 NA TRBV7-9 TGTGCCAGCAGCTTAACGGCAGGGGACTACAATGAGCAGTTCTTC CASSLTAGDYNEQFF
TRBD1 TRBJ2-7 NA TRBV5-6 TGTGCCAGCACCCGACAGGGTCAGGACGAGCAGTACTTC CASTRQGQDEQYF
NA TRBJ1-1 NA TRBV2 TGTGCCAGCAGTGAGAGAGAGAACACTGAAGCTTTCTTT CASSERENTEAFF
NA TRBJ1-2 NA TRBV7-2 TGTGCCAGCAGCCCGGACAGTAACTATGGCTACACCTTC CASSPDSNYGYTF
TRBD1 TRBJ2-2 NA TRBV6-5 TGTGCCAGCAGAAAACAGGGGGCAGCCACCGGGGAGCTGTTTTTT CASRKQGAATGELFF
NA TRBJ2-7 NA TRBV11-3 TGTGCCAGCAGCCCCTTGGGCGGGGAATACGAGCAGTACTTC CASSPLGGEYEQYF
TRBD1 TRBJ2-5 NA TRBV28 TGTGCCAGCAGTTTTTTGGGACAGGGAGAGACCCAGTACTTC CASSFLGQGETQYF
TRBD1 TRBJ2-2 few TRBV7-9 TGTGCCAAGACAGGGGAAAACACCGGGGAGCTGTTTTTT CAKTGENTGELFF
NA TRBJ1-1 NA TRBV18 TGTGCCAGCTCACCACTATCCAACAAGAACACTGAAGCTTTCTTT CASSPLSNKNTEAFF
NA TRBJ2-3 NA TRBV5-4 TGTGCCAGCAGCGCCGGAGGCTCGACTATAAACACAGATACGCAGTATTTT CASSAGGSTINTDTQYF
TRBD2 TRBJ2-1 NA TRBV20-1 TGCAGTGGGGGTAGCGGGAATGAGCAGTTCTTC CSGGSGNEQFF
NA TRBJ1-1 NA TRBV18 TGTGCCAGCTCACCAATTGGTGACAGCGAAGCTTTCTTT CASSPIGDSEAFF
TRBD2 TRBJ2-7 once TRBV14 TGTGCCAGCCAAGAAGCGGGAGTTTGGTACGAGCAGTACTTC CASQEAGVWYEQYF
NA TRBJ2-5 NA TRBV14 TGTGCCAGCAGCCAAGTACTAGCAGAGACCCAGTACTTC CASSQVLAETQYF